This TCR beta chain originates from a study of memory CD4+ T cells and cytomegalovirus serostatus. Study outcomes and limitations: Each of fewer than 80 CMV-associated TCRbeta sequences occurred in one to five individuals. The CMV-associated TCR signature appears largely within the CD4+ memory repertoire.

The length of the CDR3 is 14 residues. With 5 bases removed from V and 2 bases from J, the gap between germline ends came to 11 bases. Germline loops: CDR1 SGHTA, CDR2 FQGNSA. On this clone itself: Its antigen is as yet unknown.

Single viable CD3+CD4+CD8-CD45RO+ cells were sorted as the memory CD4+ T cells. TCRdb's copy holds only in-frame clones and misses some; the assay was immunoSEQ multiplex PCR. The sample yields 50,000 to 75,000 clones, 82% seen once. This TCR derives from an adult in good health and CMV-seronegative. V is TRBV7-2 and J is TRBJ2-3; weak D call: TRBD2 (6 bases). Sequencing was carried out using memory CD4+ T cells from blood. Here the CDR3 reads CASSVGLNTDTQYF. The CDR3 DNA reads as TGTGCCAGCAGCGTGGGACTTAACACAGATACGCAGTATTTT. Variable domain in full (rest from reference TRBV7-2 and TRBJ2-3): GAGVSQSPSNKVTEKGKDVELRCDPISGHTALYWYRQSLGQGLEFLIYFQGNSAPDKSGLPSDRFSAERTGGSVSTLTIQRTQQEDSAVYLCASSVGLNTDTQYFGPGTRLTVL.